The 8 T cell receptor beta chains in this list originate from one sample, sequenced in a study of T cell responses to AZD1222 COVID-19 vaccine. The table came from immunoSEQ multiplex PCR; TCRdb's copy has only in-frame clones and leaves some out. The data show approximately 150,000 clones, 89% seen once. Sample: peripheral blood, taken on day 0 of AZD1222 vaccination. These receptors were taken from an adult in good health.

The chain employs TRBV6-1 and TRBJ1-2; D not certain. Trimming removed 2 bases from V and 1 base from J, with 11 bases in between. Per germline, CDR1 MNHNS and CDR2 SASEGT. The CDR3 totals 15 residues. CDR3 coding DNA: TGTGCCAGCAGTGAATATGAGGGTTTTAACTATGGCTACACCTTC. It encodes CASSEYEGFNYGYTF.

CDR3 amino acids: CASSDARPQDQPQHF. In DNA, the CDR3 is TGTGCCAGCAGTGACGCCCGGCCCCAGGATCAGCCCCAGCATTTT. The chain is built from TRBV6-1 and TRBJ1-5; D uncertain. The CDR3 spans 15 residues. From germline, CDR1 is MNHNS and CDR2 SASEGT. Trimming cost V 3 bases and J 5 bases, with 14 bases left between them.

In this sample, this clone turned up once. This rearrangement joins TRBV11-3 to TRBJ1-2, with D perhaps matching TRBD1 (5 bases). This CDR3 comprises 12 residues. CDR1 is SGHNT and CDR2 is YENEEA in the germline V gene. V dropped 5 bases and J dropped 7 bases, with 11 bases sitting between them. The CDR3 region is CASSLAGTGYTF. CDR3 DNA sequence: TGTGCCAGCAGCCTGGCCGGGACTGGCTACACCTTC.

The chain employs TRBV29-1 and TRBJ2-5, with 9 bases matching TRBD2. Looked up from germline, CDR1 is SQVTM and CDR2 is ANQGSEA. V lost 6 bases to trimming and J lost 0 bases; unmatched junction nucleotides: 5. The CDR3 sequence is 14 residues long. CDR3 loop: CSVRLAEHQETQYF. In nucleotides, the CDR3 is TGCAGCGTGAGACTAGCGGAGCACCAAGAGACCCAGTACTTC.

The rearrangement uses TRBV7-6 and TRBJ1-6; no definite D call. This CDR3 spans 18 amino acids. V shed 5 bases and J shed 5 bases, with 22 bases lying between them. Germline V gene data show CDR1 as SGHVS and CDR2 as FNYEAQ. The CDR3 reads CASSPRIGSSTDNSPLHF. Written as DNA, the CDR3 is TGTGCCAGCAGCCCGAGGATCGGCAGCTCTACCGATAATTCACCCCTCCACTTT.

The rearrangement uses TRBV4-1 and TRBJ2-6; D is unclear. The V gene's germline CDR1 is MGHRA and CDR2 YSYEKL. The CDR3 loop spans 17 amino acids. V lost 2 bases and J lost 0, with 11 bases in between. The CDR3 here is CASSQPNSYSGANVLTF. The CDR3 DNA is TGCGCCAGCAGCCAACCGAACAGCTACTCTGGGGCCAACGTCCTGACTTTC.

The genes are TRBV5-1 and TRBJ2-3; D is possibly TRBD2 (5 bases). The V gene lost 5 bases and the J gene lost 1 base, with 8 bases spanning the gap. The germline V gene has CDR1 SGHRS and CDR2 YFSETQ. The CDR3 has 13 amino acids. The CDR3 DNA reads as TGCGCCAGCAGTAGCGTAGGCACAGATACGCAGTATTTT. Its translation is CASSSVGTDTQYF.

V usage is TRBV11-2 and J usage is TRBJ2-7; TRBD2 agrees at 9 bases. The CDR3 covers 16 residues. Germline CDR1 is SGHAT and CDR2 is FQNNGV. The V segment lost 8 bases and the J segment 3 bases; nucleotides outside the gene matches: 14. The CDR3 sequence: CASSERVSGGVYEQYF. CDR3 in DNA: TGTGCCAGCTCCGAACGTGTTAGCGGGGGAGTCTACGAGCAGTACTTC.